A single sample gave rise to the 12 T cell receptor beta chains below, sequenced in a study of blood T cell repertoires in COVID-19. Sequencing was performed with immunoSEQ multiplex PCR; in TCRdb, only in-frame clones are kept and a portion is missing. Among more than 150,000 clones listed, around 87% were seen once. The sequenced sample consisted of peripheral blood. The source is a man aged 35-49 years with active or convalescent COVID-19.

V gene TRBV9 combines with J gene TRBJ2-1, with TRBD2 matching over 9 bases. The CDR3 spans 13 residues. J gave up 15 bases and V 0 bases, and 7 bases lay outside the gene matches. The germline gives CDR1 SGDLS, CDR2 YYNGEE. CDR3 sequence (DNA): TGTGCCAGCAGCGTAGATGGAGCGGGGGGCCGGTTCTTC. Protein: CASSVDGAGGRFF.

This clone was recorded a few times. The chain links TRBV2 to TRBJ1-3, with 8 bases that match TRBD1. V trimming: 0 bases; J trimming: 3 bases; junction bases outside the gene matches: 4. Germline CDR1 SNHLY, CDR2 FYNNEI. The CDR3 has 16 amino acids. CDR3 region: CASSEAQGAGGNTIYF. The CDR3 DNA sequence: TGTGCCAGCAGTGAAGCGCAGGGGGCGGGTGGAAACACCATATATTTT.

CDR3 protein: CASSLKGGYGYTF. Here the CDR3 DNA reads TGTGCCAGCAGCTTGAAAGGGGGCTATGGCTACACCTTC. V and J are TRBV7-2 and TRBJ1-2; TRBD1 is a possible D gene (6 bases). The CDR3 is made up of 13 amino acids. V dropped 3 bases and J dropped 4 bases, with 9 bases sitting between them. Germline-derived CDR1 and CDR2 are SGHTA and FQGNSA.

The chain joins TRBV7-9 to TRBJ1-3; D uncertain. The germline gives CDR1 SEHNR, CDR2 FQNEAQ (reference sequence). There are 12 residues in the CDR3. V lost 5 bases and J 8 bases, leaving 10 bases between the germline ends. Written as DNA, the CDR3 is TGTGCCAGCAGCCCCGCGGTCCACACCATATATTTT. This codes for CASSPAVHTIYF.

This sequence joins TRBV19 and TRBJ1-5, with 10 bases identical to TRBD1. This CDR3 has 14 residues. Germline loops: CDR1 LNHDA, CDR2 SQIVND (reference sequence). The V and J ends lost 3 bases and 5 bases, in that order; junction bases with no gene match: 1. This CDR3 reads CASSMGTGDQPQHF. The DNA for the CDR3 is TGTGCCAGTAGTATGGGGACAGGGGATCAGCCCCAGCATTTT.

The chain joins TRBV24-1 to TRBJ1-1; possibly TRBD1 for D (5 bases). Germline V gene sequence: CDR1 KGHDR, CDR2 SFDVKD. Trimming left V 3 bases short and J 6 bases short, with 13 bases between. This CDR3 spans 14 amino acids. The CDR3 sequence: CATSDGRPRAEAFF. The CDR3 DNA is TGTGCCACCAGTGATGGTAGACCCAGGGCTGAAGCTTTCTTT.

The genes are TRBV28 and TRBJ1-1; TRBD1 is a possible D gene (6 bases). V lost 5 bases and J lost 1, with 11 bases in between. The germline V gene has CDR1 MDHEN and CDR2 SYDVKM. The length of the CDR3 is 14 residues. For the CDR3, the DNA is TGTGCCAGCAGTCAGGGGATTGGGAACACTGAAGCTTTCTTT. Its protein is CASSQGIGNTEAFF.

This clone was observed a handful of times. The chain recombines TRBV12-3 or TRBV12-4 with TRBJ2-5; D might be TRBD1 (6 bases). Deletions cut 5 bases from V and 5 bases from J, with 12 bases between. The CDR3 has 13 residues. The CDR3 loop is CASSKTGRETQYF. Here the CDR3 DNA reads TGTGCCAGCAGTAAAACAGGGCGGGAGACCCAGTACTTC.

On this clone itself: Other DNA sequences in the same sample also yield this CDR3. The V gene is TRBV11-3, the J gene TRBJ2-7; 11 nucleotides agree with TRBD2. V dropped 4 bases and J dropped 5; count of bases not matched to a gene: 4. This CDR3 comprises 14 residues. CDR1 and CDR2 (germline): SGHNT, YENEEA. CDR3 DNA: TGTGCCAGCAGCTCGGGACTAGCGGCCCACGAGCAGTACTTC. Its protein is CASSSGLAAHEQYF. Looking up the rest from reference TRBV11-3 and TRBJ2-7 gives the full variable domain: EAGVVQSPRYKIIEKKQPVAFWCNPISGHNTLYWYLQNLGQGPELLIRYENEEAVDDSQLPKDRFSAERLKGVDSTLKIQPAELGDSAVYLCASSSGLAAHEQYFGPGTRLTVT.

The rearrangement links TRBV7-6 to TRBJ2-2, with D perhaps TRBD2 (6 bases). The CDR3 has 16 amino acids. The V gene's germline CDR1 is SGHVS and CDR2 FNYEAQ. Between the trimmed V and J ends, which lost 5 bases and 4 bases, there was a span of 17 bases. CDR3 sequence: CASSRPVGGSTGELFF. DNA for the CDR3: TGTGCCAGCAGCCGCCCCGTTGGAGGGTCCACCGGGGAGCTGTTTTTT.

This sequence joins TRBV5-1 and TRBJ2-5; 7 bases agree with TRBD2. The V segment lost 5 bases and the J segment 1 base; nucleotides outside the gene matches: 5. This CDR3 region has 14 residues. Germline V gene sequence: CDR1 SGHRS, CDR2 YFSETQ. The CDR3 bases are TGCGCCAGCAGTTCGGGCGGGGGCCAAGAGACCCAGTACTTC. It is translated as CASSSGGGQETQYF.

The J gene is TRBJ2-7, the V gene TRBV5-1; perhaps TRBD2 as D (7 bases). This CDR3 is 15 amino acids long. Germline CDR1 and CDR2: SGHRS and YFSETQ. V was clipped by 1 base and J by 6 bases, with 17 bases between them. The CDR3, as DNA: TGCGCCAGCAGCTTGTGGGGGGGCGACGCGAGCGAGCAGTACTTC. This codes for CASSLWGGDASEQYF.